These 8 T cell receptor beta chains came from one sample sequenced in a study of Ad26.COV2.S vaccination and SARS-CoV-2 variants. Treatment noted: some 20 received Ad26.COV2.S at low or high dose, single or two shots; several received placebo; per-sample allocation not given. Samples analyzed were those drawn on day 63 after the first vaccine or placebo injection. The method was immunoSEQ multiplex PCR; TCRdb's version includes in-frame clones alone and lacks a portion of them. This table holds a few hundred thousand clones, over 80% found once. The input for sequencing was peripheral blood, taken in a trial of Ad26.COV2.S vaccine versus placebo. These receptors all come from a person between 18 and 65 years old who received the Ad26.COV2.S COVID-19 vaccine or a placebo.

This clone was observed once. At one of its ends the junction is not consistent with the germline gene, which may arise from a read error. The J gene is TRBJ2-3, the V gene TRBV7-2; 11 bases agree with TRBD2. Germline values: CDR1 SGHTA, CDR2 FQGNSA. The CDR3 covers 15 residues. This CDR3 is CASSVAGGYSDTQYF. The CDR3 DNA reads TGTGCCAGCAGCGTAGCGGGGGGGTATTCAGATACGCAGTATTTT.

This clone was observed once. The chain joins TRBV5-6 to TRBJ2-5, with 13 bases fitting TRBD2. V trimming: 4 bases; J trimming: 9 bases; junction bases outside the gene matches: 12. Germline assignment: CDR1 SGHDT and CDR2 YYEEEE. This CDR3 has 16 amino acids. CDR3 in amino acids: CASSLGLAGPPMSQYF. CDR3 in DNA: TGTGCCAGCAGCCTGGGACTAGCGGGGCCTCCGATGTCCCAGTACTTC.

This clone was found a few times. The chain uses TRBV7-2 and TRBJ2-3, with D unclear. From germline, CDR1 is SGHTA and CDR2 FQGNSA. V lost 0 bases and J 4 bases, leaving 11 bases between the germline ends. CDR3 length: 15 residues. The DNA of the CDR3 is TGTGCCAGCAGCTTAGCGGTGGCTGCGGCAGATACGCAGTATTTT. Protein sequence: CASSLAVAAADTQYF. The variable domain in full, completed from reference TRBV7-2 and TRBJ2-3, reads GAGVSQSPSNKVTEKGKDVELRCDPISGHTALYWYRQSLGQGLEFLIYFQGNSAPDKSGLPSDRFSAERTGGSVSTLTIQRTQQEDSAVYLCASSLAVAAADTQYFGPGTRLTVL.

This clone was found once. CDR3 sequence reads: CASSIGGGPQETQYF. CDR3 coding DNA: TGTGCCAGCAGCATCGGAGGGGGCCCACAAGAGACCCAGTACTTC. V is TRBV7-2 and J is TRBJ2-5; D is perhaps TRBD1 (7 bases). Germline lookup yields CDR1 SGHTA and CDR2 FQGNSA. V was clipped by 5 bases and J by 2 bases, with 15 bases between them. The CDR3 is 15 residues long.

The genes are TRBV6-2 or TRBV6-3 and TRBJ1-5; 9 positions agree with TRBD1. V lost 6 bases, J lost 7 bases, and 7 bases stayed unmatched. CDR3 size: 14 residues. Germline CDR1 reads MNHEY; CDR2 reads SVGEGT. The CDR3 region has the DNA TGTGCCAGCAGCACCCGGGACAGGGAACAGCCCCAGCATTTT. Translated, it gives CASSTRDREQPQHF.

The rearrangement joins TRBV19 to TRBJ1-5, with D possibly TRBD1 on 6 matching bases. V gave up 4 bases and J gave up 15 bases, with 13 bases separating them. Germline V CDR1 and CDR2: LNHDA, SQIVND (reference sequence). CDR3 size: 11 residues. For the CDR3, the DNA is TGTGCCAGTAGTACATGGACAGTGTGGCATTTT. Amino acids: CASSTWTVWHF. The full variable domain, completed using reference TRBV19 and TRBJ1-5, is DGGITQSPKYLFRKEGQNVTLSCEQNLNHDAMYWYRQDPGQGLRLIYYSQIVNDFQKGDIAEGYSVSREKKESFPLTVTSAQKNPTAFYLCASSTWTVWHFGDGTRLSIL.

This sequence joins TRBV3-1 (or the pseudogene TRBV3-2) and TRBJ1-1; D call uncertain. V was pared by 2 bases and J by 5 bases, with 6 bases between. The CDR3 spans 12 residues. Germline assignment: CDR1 LGHDT and CDR2 YNNKEL (reference sequence). The CDR3 nucleotides are TGTGCCAGCAGCCAAAGGGTTACTGAAGCTTTCTTT. This gives the protein CASSQRVTEAFF.

The J gene is TRBJ2-1, the V gene TRBV6-4; 10 bases are shared with TRBD2. The CDR3 has 16 residues. V shed 6 bases and J 9 bases; nucleotides not matched to a gene: 14. Looked up from germline, CDR1 is MRHNA and CDR2 is SNTAGT. The CDR3 coding sequence is TGTGCCAGCAGCCCCAGAGCGGGGGGGCAGTTGGGTGAGCAGTTCTTC. Translated: CASSPRAGGQLGEQFF.